The next 28 T cell receptor beta chains were all read from a single sample in a study of blood T cells in healthy people across ages. Combining a sample-barcoded 5' primer with a J-beta primer mix, a second PCR ran for 7 to 11 cycles. Each CDR3 protein gets one entry after TCRdb re-called the 5' RACE reads with MiXCR. The sample contains approximately 900,000 distinct CDR3 sequences, roughly 50% of which appear only once. The specimen sequenced was blood. The receptors here all came from a man aged 25 to 40 in good health.

The chain combines TRBV20-1 with TRBJ2-3; 12 bases line up with TRBD2. Trimming at V came to 7 bases and at J to 5 bases, leaving 4 bases not matched to a gene. The CDR3 is made up of 13 amino acids. Germline V gene lookup returns CDR1 DFQATT and CDR2 SNEGSKA (reference sequence). The CDR3 loop is CSGLAGGEDTQYF. DNA for the CDR3: TGCAGTGGGCTAGCGGGGGGGGAAGATACGCAGTATTTT.

Worth noting for this clonotype: It may be a read error: a sequence one base away is much more abundant. The V gene is TRBV7-2, the J gene TRBJ2-3; 7 nucleotides align to TRBD1. Trimming cost V 0 bases and J 0 bases; bases outside gene matches: 3. This CDR3 is 16 amino acids long. Germline V gene sequence: CDR1 SGHTA, CDR2 FQGNSA. CDR3 DNA: TGTACCAGCAGCTTAGCGGCAGGGGGTAGCACAGATACGCAGTATTTT. Its protein is CTSSLAAGGSTDTQYF.

This rearrangement joins TRBV3-1 to TRBJ2-1; D is unresolved. The CDR3 extends over 17 amino acids. The germline gives CDR1 LGHDT, CDR2 YNNKEL (reference sequence). Between the trimmed V and J ends, which lost 0 bases and 0 bases, there was a span of 12 bases. The CDR3 sequence is CASSQDPAASSYNEQFF. In DNA, the CDR3 is TGTGCCAGCAGCCAAGATCCAGCAGCGAGCTCCTACAATGAGCAGTTCTTC.

This chain links TRBV5-1 with TRBJ2-7; D is perhaps TRBD1 (6 bases). The V end was cut by 3 bases, the J end by 3 bases, with 16 bases between. The CDR3 loop spans 15 amino acids. Germline loops: CDR1 SGHRS, CDR2 YFSETQ. Here the CDR3 reads CASSSRDTSLYEQYF. CDR3 bases: TGCGCCAGCAGCTCCCGGGACACCAGCCTCTACGAGCAGTACTTC.

This rearrangement joins TRBV27 to TRBJ2-2, with TRBD1 matching over 9 bases. V lost 5 bases and J lost 1; bases outside the gene matches: 11. Germline CDR1 reads MNHEY; CDR2 reads SMNVEV (reference sequence). The CDR3 covers 18 residues. CDR3 nucleotides: TGTGCCAGCAGTAAAATCCCCGGACAGGGGAAGAACACCGGGGAGCTGTTTTTT. As protein: CASSKIPGQGKNTGELFF.

Only one count was recorded for this clonotype. The chain couples TRBV2 to TRBJ1-6, with D possibly matching TRBD1 (6 bases). The CDR3 extends over 19 amino acids. CDR1 SNHLY and CDR2 FYNNEI come from the germline V gene. V lost 2 bases and J 1 base, leaving 18 bases between the germline ends. DNA of the CDR3: TGTGCCAGCAGTGAAAGGGGGGCAACCCACCTTTCCTATAATTCACCCCTCCACTTT. Its translation is CASSERGATHLSYNSPLHF. Looking up the rest from reference TRBV2 and TRBJ1-6 gives the full variable domain: EPEVTQTPSHQVTQMGQEVILRCVPISNHLYFYWYRQILGQKVEFLVSFYNNEISEKSEIFDDQFSVERPDGSNFTLKIRSTKLEDSAMYFCASSERGATHLSYNSPLHFGNGTRLTVT.

The gene calls are TRBV27 and TRBJ2-3; TRBD2 matches at 8 bases. This CDR3 contains 15 residues. CDR1 is MNHEY and CDR2 is SMNVEV in the germline V gene (reference sequence). The trim removed 6 bases at V and 4 bases at J, leaving 9 bases unmatched. The CDR3 coding sequence is TGTGCCAGCAGCGACTCCGGACTAGCTTCAGATACGCAGTATTTT. Protein product: CASSDSGLASDTQYF.

The chain recombines TRBV12-3 or TRBV12-4 with TRBJ1-2; the D is unclear. The CDR3 runs to 12 residues. Trimming removed 4 bases at V and 4 bases at J, with 7 bases between. The CDR3 DNA is TGTGCCAGCAGTTCAACAGCCTATGGCTACACCTTC. Protein product: CASSSTAYGYTF.

This clonotype was counted between two and nine times. This rearrangement joins TRBV4-1 to TRBJ1-1, with no clear D. The CDR3 is 15 amino acids. Trimming removed 0 bases at V and 9 bases at J, with 17 bases between. Per germline, CDR1 MGHRA and CDR2 YSYEKL. The CDR3 DNA follows: TGCGCCAGCAGCCAAGATGTTGAAGGTCGGTCCCAAGCTTTCTTT. Protein sequence: CASSQDVEGRSQAFF.

The V and J genes are TRBV11-2 and TRBJ2-1; D assignment may be TRBD1 or TRBD2 (7 bases each). This CDR3 comprises 15 residues. Trimming took off 5 bases at V and 2 bases at J, with 13 bases between the two ends. In germline, CDR1 is SGHAT, CDR2 FQNNGV. CDR3 coding DNA: TGTGCCAGCAGCCAGGGGGGGCGAGCCTACAATGAGCAGTTCTTC. This codes for CASSQGGRAYNEQFF.

This clonotype occurred many times. The chain links TRBV5-1 to TRBJ1-5, with D tentatively TRBD1 (5 bases). The CDR3 is 15 residues long. Germline CDR1 and CDR2: SGHRS and YFSETQ. Trimming cost V 0 bases and J 6 bases, with 13 bases left between them. CDR3 sequence reads: CASSLEGQGGQPQHF. The CDR3, as DNA: TGCGCCAGCAGCTTGGAGGGGCAGGGCGGTCAGCCCCAGCATTTT.

This clonotype was counted a few times. The chain carries TRBV4-2 and TRBJ2-7; tentatively, D is TRBD1 (6 bases). The V end lost 0 bases, the J end lost 3 bases, and 18 bases lay between the germline ends. Germline values: CDR1 LGHNA, CDR2 YNFKEQ. The CDR3 is 17 residues long. The CDR3 DNA reads as TGTGCCAGCAGCCAAGATGGTCAGGAAATGGACAGCTACGAGCAGTACTTC. It is translated as CASSQDGQEMDSYEQYF.

In this sample, this clonotype turned up a few times. This chain joins TRBV6-5 and TRBJ2-3; 11 positions agree with TRBD2. Germline V gene lookup returns CDR1 MNHEY and CDR2 SVGAGI. The ends lost 6 bases at V and 2 bases at J; junction bases unmatched: 4. The CDR3 is made up of 15 amino acids. The CDR3 is CASSRLAGYTDTQYF. As DNA, the CDR3 is TGTGCCAGCAGCCGACTAGCGGGGTACACAGATACGCAGTATTTT.

This chain uses TRBV7-2 with TRBJ2-1, with 8 bases lining up with TRBD2. V gave up 3 bases and J gave up 2 bases; unmatched junction bases: 9. The V gene's germline CDR1 is SGHTA and CDR2 FQGNSA. The CDR3 spans 17 residues. The CDR3 loop is CASSFALTSATYNEQFF. DNA for the CDR3: TGTGCCAGCAGCTTCGCCCTGACTAGCGCAACCTACAATGAGCAGTTCTTC.

There are a few counts of this clonotype. The gene calls are TRBV29-1 and TRBJ1-1; the D gene is possibly TRBD1 (5 bases). The CDR3 runs 15 residues. Per germline, CDR1 SQVTM and CDR2 ANQGSEA. V lost 3 bases to trimming and J lost 0 bases, with 14 bases between them. CDR3 coding DNA: TGCAGCGTTGAGCACGCCGGGACGGTGAACACTGAAGCTTTCTTT. This encodes CSVEHAGTVNTEAFF.

The genes are TRBV5-1 and TRBJ2-5; TRBD1 agrees at 10 bases. The trim removed 0 bases at V and 0 bases at J, leaving 8 bases unmatched. Germline V gene data show CDR1 as SGHRS and CDR2 as YFSETQ. The CDR3 totals 18 residues. CDR3 sequence: CASSLALDRGGYQETQYF. CDR3 sequence (DNA): TGCGCCAGCAGCTTGGCCCTGGACAGGGGGGGGTACCAAGAGACCCAGTACTTC.

V usage is TRBV10-3 and J usage is TRBJ2-3; D is tentatively TRBD1 or TRBD2 (6 bases each). CDR1 and CDR2 from the germline V gene are ENHRY and SYGVKD. The CDR3 is 14 amino acids. Trimming left V 6 bases short and J 4 bases short, with 14 bases between. Here the CDR3 reads CAISGGRGADTQYF. CDR3 DNA sequence: TGTGCCATCAGCGGGGGCCGCGGGGCAGATACGCAGTATTTT.

A single count supports this clonotype. A read error may produce the germline difference seen at one junction end. V gene TRBV20-1 combines with J gene TRBJ2-7, with 7 bases lining up with TRBD1. The CDR3 extends over 15 amino acids. The germline CDR1 and CDR2 sequences are DFQATT and SNEGSKA (reference sequence). Here the CDR3 reads CSTGDDREASYEQYF. The CDR3 nucleotides are TGCAGTACTGGAGATGACAGGGAAGCTTCCTACGAACAGTACTTC.

This clonotype was detected only a few times. The J gene is TRBJ2-7, the V gene TRBV6-2 or TRBV6-3, with 7 bases fitting TRBD1. Germline lookup yields CDR1 MNHEY and CDR2 SVGEGT. After removal of 2 bases from V and 3 bases from J, the junction contained 4 bases not matched to a gene. The CDR3 has 14 amino acids. The CDR3, as DNA: TGTGCCAGCAGTTACAGGGACAGAGTCTACGAGCAGTACTTC. Translating gives CASSYRDRVYEQYF.

This clonotype was counted between two and nine times. The chain is built from TRBV20-1 and TRBJ2-3; D possibly corresponds to TRBD2 (5 bases). The germline V and J ends were trimmed by 6 bases and 0 bases, with 13 bases remaining between them. The CDR3 covers 14 residues. Germline assignment: CDR1 DFQATT and CDR2 SNEGSKA (reference sequence). The CDR3 DNA reads as TGCAGTGCCCCGAGGGCCACCAGCACAGATACGCAGTATTTT. It encodes CSAPRATSTDTQYF.

Note on this clonotype: The junction differs from germline at one of its ends, possibly a read error. The gene calls are TRBV20-1 and TRBJ1-2; the match to TRBD1 covers 7 bases. Germline V CDR1 and CDR2: DFQATT, SNEGSKA (reference sequence). CDR3 size: 17 residues. The CDR3 DNA follows: TGCAGTGCTAGGCCCGGGACAGAACGGACCTCTAACTATGACTACACCTTC. This translates into CSARPGTERTSNYDYTF.

This clonotype was seen at least ten times. The chain combines TRBV6-5 with TRBJ2-7; 7 nucleotides align to TRBD1. The CDR3 totals 14 residues. Germline CDR1 reads MNHEY; CDR2 reads SVGAGI. V was clipped by 4 bases and J by 3 bases; unmatched bases: 6. The CDR3 sequence: CASSSPGGRYEQYF. The DNA for the CDR3 is TGTGCCAGCAGTTCACCAGGGGGTCGCTACGAGCAGTACTTC.

V and J are TRBV27 and TRBJ2-3, with D tentatively TRBD2 (6 bases). This CDR3 contains 15 residues. V was shortened by 7 bases and J by 0 bases, with 14 bases between the two germline ends. The V gene's germline CDR1 is MNHEY and CDR2 SMNVEV (reference sequence). For the CDR3, the DNA is TGTGCCAGCATGCACTATAGCGGAAGCACAGATACGCAGTATTTT. Its translation is CASMHYSGSTDTQYF.

In regard to this clonotype: An end of the junction differs from the germline gene, which may be a read error. The chain links TRBV7-7 to TRBJ1-5; TRBD1 agrees at 10 bases. The length of the CDR3 is 17 residues. Germline CDR1 and CDR2: SSHAT and FNYEAQ (reference sequence). CDR3 in DNA: TGTGCTAGCAGCTATGGCCGCGTTGGGACAGGGGACCAGCCCCAGCATTTT. As protein: CASSYGRVGTGDQPQHF.

This clonotype showed up many times. V usage is TRBV29-1 and J usage is TRBJ2-1, with TRBD2 identical over 9 bases. The J call may be wrong; the DNA end is better matched by TRBJ2-7. Germline-derived CDR1 and CDR2 are SQVTM and ANQGSEA. This CDR3 comprises 14 residues. The chain's CDR3 is CSVAGTSSYNEQYF. CDR3 DNA sequence: TGCAGCGTAGCCGGGACTAGCTCCTACAATGAGCAGTACTTC.

CDR3 DNA: TGTGCCAGCACCCCGGGACAGGGACACTTCGGAGCCAAAAACATTCAGTACTTC. This translates into CASTPGQGHFGAKNIQYF. This chain links TRBV21-1 with TRBJ2-4; the table's D call of TRBD1 was not tested on the DNA. TRBV21-1 is a recognized pseudogene. The CDR3 loop spans 18 amino acids.

This clonotype appeared a few times. The chain recombines TRBV4-3 with TRBJ2-2; D is undetermined. With 1 base removed from V and 3 bases from J, the gap between germline ends came to 6 bases. This CDR3 has 14 amino acids. Germline V gives CDR1 LGHNA, CDR2 YSLEER. CDR3 DNA sequence: TGCGCCAGCAGCCAAGTAACAGACACCGGGGAGCTGTTTTTT. This translates into CASSQVTDTGELFF.

The chain uses TRBV5-1 and TRBJ1-2, with D possibly matching TRBD1 (5 bases). V dropped 0 bases and J dropped 3 bases, with 12 bases sitting between them. The CDR3 has 15 residues. Germline V gives CDR1 SGHRS, CDR2 YFSETQ. CDR3 sequence reads: CASSLEGREDYGYTF. In DNA form, the CDR3 reads TGCGCCAGCAGCTTGGAGGGCAGGGAAGACTATGGCTACACCTTC. The variable domain in full, with the rest retrieved from reference TRBV5-1 and TRBJ1-2, is KAGVTQTPRYLIKTRGQQVTLSCSPISGHRSVSWYQQTPGQGLQFLFEYFSETQRNKGNFPGRFSGRQFSNSRSEMNVSTLELGDSALYLCASSLEGREDYGYTFGSGTRLTVV.